The 10 T cell receptor beta chains in this list originate from one sample, sequenced in a study of beta chain features in type 1 diabetes. Every bit of the isolated RNA underwent reverse transcription, so sequencing read expressed TCRB transcripts. Repertoires were generated with immunoSEQ multiplex PCR, while TCRdb's copy carries only in-frame clones and drops some. Counted here are fewer than 900,000 clones, 15% to 20% occurring once; the ten biggest clones make up about 0.025%. Sequencing used naive CD4+ T cells from blood. The receptors originated from a woman younger than 35 in good health.

In nucleotides, the CDR3 is TGTGCCAGCAGCAAAGTGTTACTAGCGCTGGTCCACGAGCAGTACTTC. Amino acids: CASSKVLLALVHEQYF. The gene calls are TRBV21-1 and TRBJ2-7; TRBD2 is the table's D call and was not checked against the DNA. TRBV21-1 is a pseudogene segment. The CDR3 spans 16 residues.

This chain uses TRBV28 with TRBJ2-7; 11 bases are shared with TRBD2. Germline CDR1 is MDHEN and CDR2 is SYDVKM. Trimming cost V 4 bases and J 3 bases; bases outside gene matches: 5. This CDR3 region has 15 residues. The CDR3 protein is CASSSLAGGDYEQYF. The CDR3 coding sequence is TGTGCCAGCAGTTCCTTAGCGGGAGGGGACTACGAGCAGTACTTC.

The table lists this clone with a few counts. This sequence joins TRBV28 and TRBJ2-5; D remains unclear. The V and J ends lost 4 bases and 4 bases respectively, with 7 bases between them. In germline, CDR1 is MDHEN, CDR2 SYDVKM. The CDR3 is 12 residues long. As DNA, the CDR3 is TGTGCCAGCAGTTCTCCCTTAGAGACCCAGTACTTC. This translates into CASSSPLETQYF.

Note on this clone: Germline is not matched at one junction end, which may reflect a read error. The rearrangement uses TRBV29-1 and TRBJ2-3; weak D call: TRBD1 (6 bases). The germline CDR1 and CDR2 sequences are SQVTM and ANQGSEA. The CDR3 extends over 14 amino acids. CDR3 sequence reads: CSVEAPGVADTQYF. CDR3 DNA: TGCAGCGTGGAAGCCCCAGGGGTAGCAGATACGCAGTATTTT.

The J gene is TRBJ1-5, the V gene TRBV2; D is unclear. Germline V gene sequence: CDR1 SNHLY, CDR2 FYNNEI. V was trimmed by 6 bases and J by 1 base, leaving 7 bases between them. The CDR3 is 13 amino acids. The CDR3: CASRQESNQPQHF. In DNA, the CDR3 is TGTGCCAGCAGGCAAGAAAGCAATCAGCCCCAGCATTTT. The variable domain in full, with the rest retrieved from reference TRBV2 and TRBJ1-5, is EPEVTQTPSHQVTQMGQEVILRCVPISNHLYFYWYRQILGQKVEFLVSFYNNEISEKSEIFDDQFSVERPDGSNFTLKIRSTKLEDSAMYFCASRQESNQPQHFGDGTRLSIL.

This clone was observed a handful of times. This rearrangement joins TRBV18 to TRBJ2-3; D unclear. Deletions cut 5 bases from V and 3 bases from J, with 15 bases between. This CDR3 has 15 residues. From germline, CDR1 is KGHSH and CDR2 LQKENI. As DNA, the CDR3 is TGTGCCAGCTCATGGTTGGCGGAACCTACAGATACGCAGTATTTT. Protein: CASSWLAEPTDTQYF. The entire variable domain, with the rest obtained from reference TRBV18 and TRBJ2-3, is as follows: NAGVMQNPRHLVRRRGQEARLRCSPMKGHSHVYWYRQLPEEGLKFMVYLQKENIIDESGMPKERFSAEFPKEGPSILRIQQVVRGDSAAYFCASSWLAEPTDTQYFGPGTRLTVL.

This clone was counted a few times. The chain joins TRBV4-2 to TRBJ2-3; 9 bases align to TRBD2. The J segment lost 3 bases and the V segment lost 6 bases, leaving 10 bases of the junction unmatched. The V gene's germline CDR1 is LGHNA and CDR2 YNFKEQ. CDR3 length: 16 residues. CDR3 coding DNA: TGTGCCAGCAGTCAATGGTCCGCGGGAGGGACAGATACGCAGTATTTT. This sequence encodes CASSQWSAGGTDTQYF.

This clone was seen a handful of times. V usage is TRBV28 and J usage is TRBJ1-1; tentatively, D is TRBD1 (6 bases). Germline-derived CDR1 and CDR2 are MDHEN and SYDVKM. V shed 5 bases and J shed 5 bases, with 12 bases lying between them. This CDR3 is built from 13 residues. The CDR3 nucleotides read TGTGCCAGCAGTCCAGGGGATGGGACTGAAGCTTTCTTT. Translating it yields CASSPGDGTEAFF.

This chain joins TRBV19 and TRBJ2-1; D might be TRBD2 (6 bases). Germline CDR1 and CDR2: LNHDA and SQIVND (reference sequence). This CDR3 has 16 residues. V lost 7 bases and J lost 1, with 17 bases in between. The DNA of the CDR3 is TGTGCCAGTATCTCGGGAGAGGCTGGGTCCTACAATGAGCAGTTCTTC. Protein: CASISGEAGSYNEQFF.

V usage is TRBV9 and J usage is TRBJ2-1, with D possibly matching TRBD1 (6 bases). V was pared by 2 bases and J by 1 base, with 7 bases between. Germline CDR1 and CDR2: SGDLS and YYNGEE. The CDR3 totals 14 residues. In nucleotides, the CDR3 is TGTGCCAGCAGCGTGGACAGATCCTACAATGAGCAGTTCTTC. Residues: CASSVDRSYNEQFF.